Included here is one TCR beta chain sequence, with context. No antigen is known for it. Libraries were prepared by immunoSEQ multiplex PCR; TCRdb keeps only in-frame clonotypes and omits some of them. The sample lists 100,000 or so clones, around 93% occurring once. These data belong to a study of siplizumab effects on memory and regulatory T cells. V lost 3 bases and J lost 6; bases outside the gene matches: 17. CDR3 length: 19 amino acids. Germline-derived CDR1 and CDR2 are SGHTA and FQGNSA. Regarding the study as a whole: Significantly reduced by siplizumab was the cumulative frequency of alloreactive sequences, namely those traceable to unstimulated CD4+ memory cells. In unstimulated cells, naive T cells appeared more diverse than memory T cells and seemed major alloresponse contributors. Mappable alloreactive CD4+ clones came from Treg cells about 69% of the time on average with siplizumab, against about 26% in controls.

Sequencing input: CD4+ T cells sorted from blood. The rearrangement uses TRBV7-2 and TRBJ2-3; 11 nucleotides align to TRBD1. This TCR was sampled from a human donor in good health. The chain's CDR3 is CASSFSGQGATTRMDTQYF. CDR3 nucleotide sequence: TGTGCCAGCAGCTTTTCCGGACAGGGGGCGACAACCCGTATGGATACGCAGTATTTT.